This T cell receptor beta chain was identified during a study of blood T cell repertoires in COVID-19. Study summary: The United States, Italy and Spain were the sources of the acute and convalescent COVID-19 samples. T cells, B-cell-depleted T cells, or PBMCs provided the cDNA or gDNA that served as material.

Per the germline V gene, CDR1 is SGDLS and CDR2 is YYNGEE. V gave up 4 bases and J gave up 8 bases; unmatched junction bases: 8. The CDR3 sequence is 15 residues long. TCRdb keeps only in-frame clones here, not all; method: immunoSEQ multiplex PCR. The sample comprises about 99,000 clones, 65% to 85% of which are singletons, and just under 2% rests with the top ten. V gene TRBV9 combines with J gene TRBJ2-1; 11 bases are shared with TRBD1. What was sequenced was peripheral blood. This clonotype was sampled from a man in his sixties or seventies with active or convalescent COVID-19. The CDR3: CASSTWTGGDYEQFF. CDR3 nucleotides: TGTGCCAGCAGCACCTGGACAGGGGGCGATTATGAGCAGTTCTTC.